These 10 T cell receptor beta chains share one sample of origin, sequenced in a study of blood T cell repertoires in COVID-19. This table comes from immunoSEQ multiplex PCR, and its TCRdb copy is limited to in-frame clones, with some not included. The sample shows around 230,000 clones, around four fifths of them seen only once. The sample taken for sequencing was PBMCs or T cells enriched from blood (not recorded which). These receptors were taken from a middle-aged man who had recovered from COVID-19.

V and J are TRBV28 and TRBJ1-5; TRBD1 agrees at 9 bases. CDR3 length: 14 amino acids. The junction had 3 bases not matched to a gene; V was cut back by 5 bases and J by 4 bases. Germline assignment: CDR1 MDHEN and CDR2 SYDVKM. The CDR3 protein is CASSQTGGNQPQHF. The CDR3 coding sequence is TGTGCCAGCAGTCAGACAGGGGGTAATCAGCCCCAGCATTTT.

The gene calls are TRBV6-5 and TRBJ2-2; 7 nucleotides match TRBD2. Trimming removed 0 bases from V and 10 bases from J; junction bases left unmatched: 8. Germline assignment: CDR1 MNHEY and CDR2 SVGAGI. The CDR3 totals 15 residues. CDR3 sequence reads: CASSYSQREGMELFF. CDR3 DNA sequence: TGTGCCAGCAGTTACTCGCAAAGGGAGGGAATGGAGCTGTTTTTT.

The genes are TRBV6-2 or TRBV6-3 and TRBJ2-1; perhaps TRBD2 as D (6 bases). Trimming stripped 2 bases from V and 8 bases from J, with 22 bases between. The V gene's germline CDR1 is MNHEY and CDR2 SVGEGT. CDR3 size: 17 residues. CDR3 sequence: CASSYLGGVSKGYEQFF. Here the CDR3 DNA reads TGTGCCAGCAGTTACCTGGGCGGGGTATCCAAGGGCTATGAGCAGTTCTTC.

The V and J genes are TRBV7-2 and TRBJ1-2; perhaps TRBD1 as D (6 bases). V lost 3 bases and J 7 bases, leaving 9 bases between the germline ends. The CDR3 runs 12 residues. CDR1 SGHTA and CDR2 FQGNSA come from the germline V gene. The CDR3 DNA reads as TGTGCCAGCAGCTTGGGGGGGCTTGGCTACACCTTC. Protein sequence: CASSLGGLGYTF.

This chain connects TRBV25-1 to TRBJ1-4, with 8 bases aligning to TRBD1. CDR1 is MGHDK and CDR2 is SYGVNS in the germline V gene. The CDR3 has 14 residues. The V segment lost 3 bases and the J segment 7 bases; nucleotides outside the gene matches: 4. The CDR3 nucleotides read TGTGCCAGCAGTGACGACAGGGGAGGTGAAAAACTGTTTTTT. Encoded protein: CASSDDRGGEKLFF.

This chain joins TRBV11-3 and TRBJ2-2, with 8 positions matching TRBD2. This CDR3 region has 15 residues. V shed 5 bases, J shed 3 bases, and the junction held 5 bases outside the gene matches. CDR1 is SGHNT, CDR2 YENEEA, per germline. The CDR3 loop reads CASSRTGGDTGELFF. For the CDR3, the DNA is TGTGCCAGCAGCCGTACGGGGGGGGACACCGGGGAGCTGTTTTTT.

Turning to this clone: The sample carries other DNA sequences with the same CDR3. The chain couples TRBV7-3 to TRBJ1-5; no firm D call. Germline CDR1 is SGHTA and CDR2 is FQGTGA. The CDR3 spans 13 residues. The germline V and J ends were trimmed by 2 bases and 2 bases, with 4 bases remaining between them. CDR3 region: CASSLRGNQPQHF. CDR3 bases: TGTGCCAGCAGCTTACGGGGCAATCAGCCCCAGCATTTT.

The rearrangement links TRBV5-1 to TRBJ2-5, with 7 bases that match TRBD1. The germline V gene encodes CDR1 SGHRS and CDR2 YFSETQ. The V gene end was trimmed by 4 bases and the J gene end by 2 bases; junction bases not matched to a gene: 8. The CDR3 consists of 15 residues. CDR3: CASSGRDSLQETQYF. The CDR3 region has the DNA TGCGCCAGCAGCGGACGGGACAGTTTGCAAGAGACCCAGTACTTC. Complete variable domain (other parts from reference TRBV5-1 and TRBJ2-5): KAGVTQTPRYLIKTRGQQVTLSCSPISGHRSVSWYQQTPGQGLQFLFEYFSETQRNKGNFPGRFSGRQFSNSRSEMNVSTLELGDSALYLCASSGRDSLQETQYFGPGTRLLVL.

The chain joins TRBV10-3 to TRBJ2-5; 7 bases fit TRBD2. V gave up 0 bases and J gave up 3 bases; unmatched junction bases: 1. The CDR3 has 14 amino acids. Germline assignment: CDR1 ENHRY and CDR2 SYGVKD. The CDR3 DNA sequence: TGTGCCATCAGTGAGTCGGGGGGGGAAGAGACCCAGTACTTC. Translating it yields CAISESGGEETQYF.

This chain uses TRBV23-1 with TRBJ1-1, with D tentatively TRBD1 (6 bases). TRBV23-1 is given ORF status, its function remaining uncertain. The V and J ends lost 11 bases and 2 bases respectively, with 12 bases between them. The length of the CDR3 is 12 residues. The CDR3 nucleotides are TGCGCCGTTGTAGGGGGAAACACTGAAGCTTTCTTT. It specifies CAVVGGNTEAFF.